One T cell receptor beta chain is described in this entry. Its antigen specificity is not known. Here the CDR3 omits its conserved ending phenylalanine or tryptophan, so a read error is the likely source. RNA was isolated from bulk, unsorted tissue, and RNA quality was assessed with a NanoDrop ND-1000 and an Agilent 2100. Donors were newly diagnosed lung cancer patients admitted for thoracic surgery in China between August and November 2014, without prior chemotherapy. Patients with previous radiotherapy or chemotherapy, or with another concurrent cancer, were excluded from the study. Surgical tissue pieces of about 1-2.3 cm3 were preserved in RNAlater solution and were kept at -80 degrees C until use. The data derive from a study of tumor and adjacent non-tumor tissue in lung cancer (dated by TCRdb to about 2018). With respect to the entire study: Of the cohort, over 9 patients had adenocarcinoma, 2 had squamous cell carcinoma and 1 had small cell lung cancer. Among the approximately 15 patients, ages ranged from roughly 30 to 85 years, about 10 were men and 5 were women, and disease was TNM stage I to III. A total of 95 million to 150 million productive TCRbeta reads were generated by sequencing, corresponding to an average of roughly 4.1 million reads per sample. Bulk TCRbeta repertoires were compared between lung tumor tissue and matched distant non-tumor lung tissue obtained from over 13 lung cancer patients. For each patient, one tumor sample and one normal lung sample were taken, giving 25 to 30 paired specimens that underwent TCRbeta CDR3 sequencing. The full study reports these points: Significantly higher TCR diversity was found in younger patients, and higher tumor TCR diversity was associated with shorter overall and disease-free survival. The top 100 clones made up a significantly larger cumulative share of the repertoire in normal lung than in tumor tissue. With only approximately 16 patients in the cohort, the authors noted that larger samples and more detailed clinical data are needed. Tumor tissue showed significantly higher TCR diversity (inverse Simpson) than normal lung tissue, at roughly 390 vs 170 (P = 0.0075, Mann-Whitney U test). Peripheral blood was not sequenced, so blood TCRbeta repertoires were not examined in the lung cancer patients of the study. The sequencing platform is not named in the methods, and unique molecular identifiers are not mentioned.

Receptor amplification or capture employed multiplex PCR. The listed sequencing device is Illumina HiSeq 2500. TCRbeta libraries were constructed through three rounds of nested PCR with primers (Table S4) according to protocols modified from ARM-PCR. Before sequencing, PCR products of 200-500 bp were excised from the gel and purified with the QIAquick gel extraction kit. As for how the authors treated the data: Reads were cleaned using Trimmomatic, were merged into complete CDR3 sequences using FLASH, and were assigned to V(D)J germline segments using MiTCR. Clonal diversity was calculated as the inverse Simpson's index using VDJtools. A read counted as productive if the sequence was in-frame and lacked a premature stop codon. TCRdb applied fastp at Q25 and MiXCR to the public reads, then kept only in-frame beta chains. One record per CDR3 amino acid sequence lists the most common genes and DNA. TCRdb assigned the V and J calls; the authors' analysis was not used. The sample table contains 120,000 or so distinct CDR3 sequences; only one count was recorded for over 75% of them. Of the sample, 22% is held by the ten largest clones.

A distance of 15 bases separates the germline ends of V and J, which lose 6 bases and 7 bases respectively. The germline V gene supplies CDR1 LGHNT and CDR2 FRNRAP. Ends included, the CDR3 has 13 residues. The entry retains the CDR3 DNA only, 39 bases that are in frame from base 1. This sequence was found in a man between 65 and 85 years old with non-small cell lung cancer. The rearrangement joined TRBV12-5 to TRBJ1-2; a weak D assignment points to TRBD1 (6 bases agree). The sequenced material came from lung tumor tissue. For the CDR3, the sequence is CASGHTDRSGYTS. The bases are TGTGCTAGTGGCCACACTGACAGGAGTGGCTACACCTCC.